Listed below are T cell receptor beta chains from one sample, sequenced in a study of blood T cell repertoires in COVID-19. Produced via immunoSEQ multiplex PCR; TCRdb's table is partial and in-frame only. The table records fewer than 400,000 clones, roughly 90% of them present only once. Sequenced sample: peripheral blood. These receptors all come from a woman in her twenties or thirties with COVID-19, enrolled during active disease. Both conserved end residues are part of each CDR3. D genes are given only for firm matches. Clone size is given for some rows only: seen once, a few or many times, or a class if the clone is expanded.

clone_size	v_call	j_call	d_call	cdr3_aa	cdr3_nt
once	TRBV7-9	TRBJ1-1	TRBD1	CASSARTGGLAEAFF	TGTGCCAGCAGCGCGAGGACAGGGGGCTTGGCTGAAGCTTTCTTT
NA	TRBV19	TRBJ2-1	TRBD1	CASRRQGGPYNEQFF	TGTGCCAGTAGGCGACAGGGGGGCCCTTACAATGAGCAGTTCTTC
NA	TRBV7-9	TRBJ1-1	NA	CASTPSGRLNTEAFF	TGTGCCAGCACCCCGTCCGGCAGACTAAACACTGAAGCTTTCTTT
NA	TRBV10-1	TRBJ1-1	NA	CASRRRKNTEAFF	TGCGCCAGCAGGCGGCGAAAGAACACTGAAGCTTTCTTT
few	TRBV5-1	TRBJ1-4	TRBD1	CASSSGQRNEKLFF	TGCGCCAGCAGCTCGGGACAGCGAAATGAAAAACTGTTTTTT
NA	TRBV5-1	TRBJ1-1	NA	CASSLGRRGGVTEAFF	TGCGCCAGCAGCTTGGGGCGAAGGGGCGGGGTCACTGAAGCTTTCTTT
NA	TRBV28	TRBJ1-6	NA	CASRYPGPRSSYNSPLHF	TGTGCCAGCAGGTATCCAGGGCCACGGAGCTCCTATAATTCACCCCTCCACTTT
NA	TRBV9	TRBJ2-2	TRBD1	CASSATILGQGARGSGELFF	TGTGCCAGCAGCGCCACGATTTTGGGACAGGGGGCACGGGGATCCGGGGAGCTGTTTTTT
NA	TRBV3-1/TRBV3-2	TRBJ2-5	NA	CASSQPGALDAQETQYF	TGTGCCAGCAGCCAACCTGGGGCCCTCGACGCCCAAGAGACCCAGTACTTC
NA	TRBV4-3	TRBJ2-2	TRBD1	CASSQATGFTGELFF	TGCGCCAGCAGCCAAGCGACAGGGTTCACCGGGGAGCTGTTTTTT
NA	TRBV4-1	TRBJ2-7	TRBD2	CASSQPTSGAYEQYF	TGCGCCAGCAGCCAGCCTACTAGCGGTGCCTACGAGCAGTACTTC
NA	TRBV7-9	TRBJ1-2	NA	CASSPARGDGYTF	TGTGCCAGCAGCCCCGCCAGGGGAGATGGCTACACCTTC
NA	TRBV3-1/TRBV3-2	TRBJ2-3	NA	CASSPGTGGDTQYF	TGTGCCAGCAGCCCCGGGACTGGAGGAGATACGCAGTATTTT
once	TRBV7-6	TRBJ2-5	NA	CASSLAAYRAQETQYF	TGTGCCAGCAGCTTAGCCGCATACAGGGCTCAAGAGACCCAGTACTTC
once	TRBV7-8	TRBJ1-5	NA	CASSLEVTGTRPNQPQHF	TGTGCCAGCAGCCTAGAGGTTACAGGAACCCGGCCCAATCAGCCCCAGCATTTT
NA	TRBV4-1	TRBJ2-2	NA	CASAYADSNTGELFF	TGCGCCAGCGCTTACGCGGACAGTAACACCGGGGAGCTGTTTTTT
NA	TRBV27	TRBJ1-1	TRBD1	CASSLTGTGASVGTEAFF	TGTGCCAGCAGTTTGACCGGGACAGGGGCTTCCGTTGGGACTGAAGCTTTCTTT
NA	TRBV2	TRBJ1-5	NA	CASSRLQDAGGNQPQHF	TGTGCCAGCAGTCGCCTGCAGGACGCAGGGGGCAATCAGCCCCAGCATTTT
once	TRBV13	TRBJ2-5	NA	CASSLGLQTQYF	TGTGCCAGCAGCTTAGGCCTACAGACCCAGTACTTC